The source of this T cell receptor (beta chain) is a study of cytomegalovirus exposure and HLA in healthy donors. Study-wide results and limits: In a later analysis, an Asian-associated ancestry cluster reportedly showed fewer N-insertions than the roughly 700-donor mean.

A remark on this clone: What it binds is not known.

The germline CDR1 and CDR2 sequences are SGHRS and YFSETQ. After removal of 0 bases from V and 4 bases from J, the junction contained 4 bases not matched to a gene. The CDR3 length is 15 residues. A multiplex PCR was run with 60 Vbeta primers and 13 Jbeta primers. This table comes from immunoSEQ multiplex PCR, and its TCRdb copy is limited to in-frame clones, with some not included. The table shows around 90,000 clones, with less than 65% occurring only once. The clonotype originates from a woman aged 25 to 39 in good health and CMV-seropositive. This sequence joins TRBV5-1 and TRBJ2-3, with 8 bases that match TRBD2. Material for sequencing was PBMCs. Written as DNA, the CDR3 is TGCGCCAGCAGCTTGGCTGCTAGCGGGTCAGATACGCAGTATTTT. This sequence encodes CASSLAASGSDTQYF.